The clone carrying this TCR beta chain was seen more than once but under ten times. This sample is part of a study of blood T cells in healthy people across ages. About the study: Template switching retrieved approximately one barcoded beta molecule for each two T cells.

Healthy Caucasian individuals from Russia aged about 6 to 95 served as donors. The draw of peripheral blood yielded approximately 10 milliliters from each donor. Per germline, CDR1 MNHEY and CDR2 SVGAGI. Trimming shortened V by 7 bases and J by 1 base, and 16 bases separated the two germline ends. CDR3 length: 15 residues. For the second PCR, which ran for roughly 6 to 12 cycles, a sample-barcoded 5' primer and a J-beta primer mix were used. Each cDNA molecule was tagged by a template-switch adaptor with 12 random nucleotides. TCRdb ran MiXCR on the 5' RACE reads and lists one entry per CDR3 protein. The data contain more than 650,000 distinct CDR3 sequences, about 20% of them seen just once; the ten biggest clones take up less than 25%.

This chain links TRBV6-5 with TRBJ1-1, with D possibly TRBD1 on 5 matching bases. Input material: blood. The sequence was collected from a man in his 70s in good health. The CDR3 region is CASISAGAGNTEAFF. CDR3 nucleotides: TGTGCCAGCATCTCGGCTGGGGCCGGGAACACTGAAGCTTTCTTT.